Each of the 6 T cell receptor beta chains below was sequenced from the same sample in a study of Graves' ophthalmopathy and Graves' hyperthyroidism. From RNA, the CDR3 regions of TCR beta chains were amplified and sequenced. Investigators did first-round RT-PCR with HTBI primers, then second-round multiplex PCR. TCRdb itself ran the multiplex PCR reads through MiXCR, one entry per CDR3 protein. The profile shows some 1.1 million distinct CDR3 sequences, approximately 35% of them singletons. The specimen was peripheral blood or thyroid tissue (not recorded which). The receptors come from an adult man with Graves' hyperthyroidism.

This clonotype was seen repeatedly, ten times or more. At one of its ends the junction is not consistent with the germline gene, which may arise from a read error. The chain couples TRBV7-2 to TRBJ2-2; D perhaps matches TRBD1 (5 bases). Germline CDR1 SGHTA, CDR2 FQGNSA. The CDR3 contains 14 residues. This chain's CDR3 is CASSSQGNTGELFF. DNA for the CDR3: TGCGCCAGCAGCTCTCAGGGAAACACCGGGGAGCTGTTTTTT. Looking up the rest from reference TRBV7-2 and TRBJ2-2 gives the full variable domain: GAGVSQSPSNKVTEKGKDVELRCDPISGHTALYWYRQSLGQGLEFLIYFQGNSAPDKSGLPSDRFSAERTGGSVSTLTIQRTQQEDSAVYLCASSSQGNTGELFFGEGSRLTVL.

In its sample, this clonotype was seen many times. The CDR3 reads CASSLDLRVRQPQHF. As DNA, the CDR3 is TGTGCCAGCAGCTTAGATCTAAGGGTCAGACAGCCCCAGCATTTT. The chain joins TRBV7-8 to TRBJ1-5; unclear D gene. V was pared by 1 base and J by 7 bases, with 14 bases between. Per germline, CDR1 SGHVS and CDR2 FQNEAQ. The CDR3 consists of 15 residues. Together with reference TRBV7-8 and TRBJ1-5, the CDR3 gives the full variable domain: GAGVSQSPRYKVAKRGQDVALRCDPISGHVSLFWYQQALGQGPEFLTYFQNEAQLDKSGLPSDRFFAERPEGSVSTLKIQRTQQEDSAVYLCASSLDLRVRQPQHFGDGTRLSIL.

The chain has TRBV7-8 and TRBJ1-6; TRBD1 agrees at 9 bases. Germline V gene data show CDR1 as SGHVS and CDR2 as FQNEAQ. The junction had 5 bases not matched to a gene; V was cut back by 5 bases and J by 9 bases. This CDR3 is built from 14 residues. The CDR3 here is CASSPGQGVSPLHF. The CDR3 nucleotides read TGTGCCAGCAGCCCGGGACAGGGTGTTTCACCCCTCCACTTT.

The CDR3 DNA sequence: TGTGCCAGCAGTCCCCTCACACAACACAGGGACGAGTCACCCCTCCACTTT. Amino acid sequence: CASSPLTQHRDESPLHF. The chain carries TRBV6-5 and TRBJ1-6; a weak D match, TRBD1 (6 bases). V was clipped by 5 bases and J by 10 bases, with 24 bases between them. The germline CDR1 and CDR2 sequences are MNHEY and SVGAGI. The CDR3 has 17 residues.

This clonotype is a singleton in its sample. CDR3 sequence (DNA): TGTGCCTCGGGGGTCCAACCGATCTACGAGCAGTACTTC. Translated: CASGVQPIYEQYF. J is TRBJ2-7 and V is TRBV10-3, with D maybe TRBD2 (6 bases). The V end lost 11 bases, the J end lost 3 bases, and 17 bases lay between the germline ends. The CDR3 has 13 residues. Per germline, CDR1 ENHRY and CDR2 SYGVKD.

Regarding this clonotype: A much larger clone differs by one base, so this may be a read error. The gene calls are TRBV7-9 and TRBJ1-3; D remains unclear. Looked up from germline, CDR1 is SEHNR and CDR2 is FQNEAQ (reference sequence). This CDR3 has 16 residues. The CDR3 sequence is CAGSFEGVGSGNTIYF. In nucleotides, the CDR3 is TGTGCCGGCAGCTTTGAAGGCGTGGGGTCTGGAAACACCATATATTTT.